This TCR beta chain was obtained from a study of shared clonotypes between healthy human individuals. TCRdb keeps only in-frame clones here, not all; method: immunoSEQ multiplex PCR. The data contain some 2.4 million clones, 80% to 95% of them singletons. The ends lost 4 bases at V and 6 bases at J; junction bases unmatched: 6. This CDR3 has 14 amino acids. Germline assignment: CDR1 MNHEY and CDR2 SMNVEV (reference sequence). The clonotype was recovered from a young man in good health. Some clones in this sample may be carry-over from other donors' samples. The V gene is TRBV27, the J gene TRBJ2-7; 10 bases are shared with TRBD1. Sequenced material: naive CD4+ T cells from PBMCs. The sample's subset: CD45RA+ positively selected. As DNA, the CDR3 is TGTGCCAGCAGTTACGGGACAGGGGCTGCCGAGCAGTACTTC. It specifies CASSYGTGAAEQYF.